This is a list of T cell receptor beta chains from one sample in a study of control samples from healthy donors and cancer patients. The protocol was immunoSEQ multiplex PCR, while the TCRdb copy is restricted to in-frame clones and leaves out a portion. The sample consists of tens of thousands of clones, 85% to 95% of them appearing once. The sample taken for sequencing was blood. The receptors stem from a woman aged 30 to 39 in good health. CDR3s include the opening cysteine and the closing phenylalanine or tryptophan. Each record gives: V gene, clone size, D gene, J gene, CDR3 protein, CDR3 DNA. The D gene is left open where the match is weak. A clone size is listed for some rows: how often the clone was seen (once, few, many), or a class if it is expanded.

>TRBV12-3/TRBV12-4|NA|NA|TRBJ2-2
CASSFSGRGELFF
TGTGCCAGCAGTTTTTCAGGTCGCGGGGAGCTGTTTTTT
>TRBV5-1|once|NA|TRBJ1-1
CASSLDGRQGSTEAFF
TGCGCCAGCAGCTTGGACGGTCGGCAGGGAAGCACTGAAGCTTTCTTT
>TRBV10-1|NA|TRBD2|TRBJ2-2
CASSESSGSGTGELFF
TGCGCCAGCAGTGAGTCTAGCGGGAGTGGTACCGGGGAGCTGTTTTTT
>TRBV29-1|NA|TRBD2|TRBJ2-5
CSVRLAEETQYF
TGCAGCGTAAGACTAGCGGAAGAGACCCAGTACTTC
>TRBV2|NA|TRBD1|TRBJ1-2
CASSELTGVYGYTF
TGTGCCAGCAGTGAACTGACAGGGGTCTATGGCTACACCTTC
>TRBV7-2|NA|NA|TRBJ2-7
CASSLAKAYEQYF
TGTGCCAGCAGCTTAGCGAAGGCCTACGAGCAGTACTTC
>TRBV14|few|TRBD2|TRBJ2-1
CASSQRRRGGSYNEQFF
TGTGCCAGCAGCCAAAGGCGCCGGGGGGGCTCCTACAATGAGCAGTTCTTC
>TRBV15|NA|NA|TRBJ2-1
CATSRGTASYNEQFF
TGTGCCACCAGCAGAGGTACAGCCTCCTACAATGAGCAGTTCTTC
>TRBV28|NA|TRBD2|TRBJ2-1
CASSRLAELNEQFF
TGTGCCAGCAGTCGACTAGCAGAACTGAATGAGCAGTTCTTC
>TRBV27|NA|NA|TRBJ1-6
CASSPRFSPLHF
TGTGCCAGCAGTCCTCGATTTTCACCCCTCCACTTT
>TRBV4-1|once|NA|TRBJ2-1
CASSQVESDEQFF
TGCGCCAGCAGCCAAGTAGAGAGCGATGAGCAGTTCTTC
>TRBV5-1|NA|NA|TRBJ2-1
CASSLDWGNEQFF
TGCGCCAGCAGCTTGGATTGGGGAAATGAGCAGTTCTTC
>TRBV5-5|NA|TRBD1|TRBJ2-2
CASSRPGQPTGELFF
TGTGCCAGCAGTCGTCCGGGACAGCCCACCGGGGAGCTGTTTTTT
>TRBV28|NA|TRBD1|TRBJ2-5
CASSFHSTGGGETQYF
TGTGCCAGCAGTTTCCACTCCACAGGGGGTGGGGAGACCCAGTACTTC
>TRBV4-2|NA|TRBD2|TRBJ2-7
CASSQAGGKGAYEQYF
TGTGCCAGCAGCCAAGCGGGGGGAAAGGGAGCCTACGAGCAGTACTTC
>TRBV3-1/TRBV3-2|NA|NA|TRBJ1-2
CASSQTLDGGGRYGYTF
TGTGCCAGCAGCCAAACGCTGGACGGAGGGGGGCGGTATGGCTACACCTTC
>TRBV11-2|NA|TRBD2|TRBJ2-5
CASSEAGGQETQYF
TGTGCCAGCTCTGAAGCGGGGGGGCAAGAGACCCAGTACTTC
>TRBV9|NA|TRBD1|TRBJ2-7
CASSVAGDRAYEQYF
TGTGCCAGCAGCGTAGCCGGGGACAGGGCCTACGAGCAGTACTTC
>TRBV28|once|NA|TRBJ1-2
CASSSLQGFDYGYTF
TGTGCCAGCAGTTCACTTCAGGGATTTGACTATGGCTACACCTTC
>TRBV11-2|few|NA|TRBJ2-2
CASSPTGNTGELFF
TGTGCCAGCAGCCCGACAGGAAACACCGGGGAGCTGTTTTTT
>TRBV4-1|NA|NA|TRBJ1-2
CASSHYVRNYGYTF
TGCGCCAGCAGCCACTATGTGAGGAACTATGGCTACACCTTC
>TRBV7-3|NA|NA|TRBJ2-1
CASSLFRGNEQFF
TGTGCCAGCAGCTTGTTTAGGGGGAATGAGCAGTTCTTC
>TRBV18|NA|NA|TRBJ2-7
CASSATGRQLDSLGTEQYF
TGTGCCAGCTCAGCTACAGGTCGACAACTAGATTCCCTCGGGACCGAGCAGTACTTC
>TRBV14|NA|NA|TRBJ2-7
CASSQAFGHGYEQYF
TGTGCCAGCAGCCAAGCTTTCGGGCACGGGTACGAGCAGTACTTC
>TRBV5-1|NA|NA|TRBJ2-3
CASSPRQVATDTQYF
TGCGCCAGCAGCCCCCGCCAGGTCGCCACAGATACGCAGTATTTT
>TRBV5-1|NA|TRBD1|TRBJ2-1
CASSLMPSGTGGNEQFF
TGCGCCAGCAGCTTGATGCCTTCCGGGACAGGGGGTAATGAGCAGTTCTTC
>TRBV6-5|few|NA|TRBJ1-5
CASQLQGTLNQPQHF
TGTGCCAGCCAATTACAGGGCACTCTCAATCAGCCCCAGCATTTT
>TRBV3-1/TRBV3-2|NA|NA|TRBJ1-5
CASSRGGGNQPQHF
TGTGCCAGCAGCCGCGGGGGAGGCAATCAGCCCCAGCATTTT
>TRBV10-3|NA|TRBD1|TRBJ2-7
CAIRGTVYEQYF
TGTGCCATCAGAGGGACAGTCTACGAGCAGTACTTC
>TRBV19|NA|TRBD2|TRBJ2-1
CASSITSGRAGNEQFF
TGTGCCAGTAGTATAACTAGCGGGAGGGCCGGCAATGAGCAGTTCTTC
>TRBV29-1|NA|NA|TRBJ2-1
CTSESRVGEQFF
TGCACCTCAGAAAGCAGGGTGGGTGAGCAGTTCTTC
>TRBV20-1|once|NA|TRBJ2-5
CSARWETQYF
TGCAGTGCTAGGTGGGAGACCCAGTACTTC
>TRBV6-5|NA|NA|TRBJ1-5
CASSQGPYSNQPQHF
TGTGCCAGCAGTCAGGGGCCGTATAGCAATCAGCCCCAGCATTTT
>TRBV7-3|NA|TRBD1|TRBJ2-2
CASSTTGGRDPDTGELFF
TGTGCCAGCAGCACGACAGGGGGCAGAGACCCCGACACCGGGGAGCTGTTTTTT
>TRBV2|NA|TRBD1|TRBJ1-6
CASSEGQGNSPLHF
TGTGCCAGCAGTGAAGGACAGGGTAATTCACCCCTCCACTTT
>TRBV5-1|few|NA|TRBJ1-1
CASCYGGERAEAFF
TGCGCCAGCTGCTATGGGGGCGAGAGGGCTGAAGCTTTCTTT
>TRBV5-1|NA|TRBD1|TRBJ2-1
CATTNNVLGQGRNEQFF
TGCGCCACCACAAATAACGTCCTCGGACAGGGCAGGAATGAGCAGTTCTTC
>TRBV4-1|NA|NA|TRBJ2-1
CASSHYRKEQFF
TGCGCCAGCAGCCATTACAGGAAGGAGCAGTTCTTC
>TRBV6-5|NA|TRBD1|TRBJ2-1
CASSYADRGRNEQFF
TGTGCCAGCAGTTACGCGGACAGGGGGCGTAATGAGCAGTTCTTC
>TRBV24-1|once|NA|TRBJ2-7
CATSGTYEQYF
TGTGCCACCAGTGGGACCTACGAGCAGTACTTC
>TRBV2|once|NA|TRBJ1-1
CASRRPGLTVAFF
TGTGCCAGCAGACGACCGGGATTAACCGTCGCTTTCTTT
>TRBV5-1|NA|TRBD1|TRBJ1-2
CASSSDRQGRGYTF
TGCGCCAGCAGCTCAGACAGACAGGGGAGAGGCTACACCTTC
>TRBV9|NA|NA|TRBJ1-1
CASSVDQGGANTEAFF
TGTGCCAGCAGCGTAGATCAGGGAGGGGCGAACACTGAAGCTTTCTTT
>TRBV5-1|NA|NA|TRBJ1-3
CASSFGTSVGGNTIYF
TGCGCCAGCAGCTTCGGGACATCAGTGGGTGGAAACACCATATATTTT
>TRBV6-6|NA|TRBD1|TRBJ2-7
CASSIRQGYEQYF
TGTGCCAGCAGCATACGACAGGGCTACGAGCAGTACTTC
>TRBV18|once|NA|TRBJ2-3
CASSQVGDTQYF
TGTGCCAGCTCACAGGTAGGAGATACGCAGTATTTT
>TRBV5-1|NA|NA|TRBJ1-6
CASSLEPGLKNSPLHF
TGCGCCAGCAGCCTAGAGCCGGGACTTAAGAATTCACCCCTCCACTTT
>TRBV28|NA|TRBD1|TRBJ1-3
CASRFRGISGNTIYF
TGTGCCAGCAGATTCAGGGGGATATCTGGAAACACCATATATTTT
>TRBV6-5|NA|NA|TRBJ2-7
CASSQTGNEQYF
TGTGCCAGCAGCCAAACAGGGAACGAGCAGTACTTC
>TRBV19|once|NA|TRBJ1-1
CASSARMAEAFF
TGTGCCAGTAGTGCCAGAATGGCTGAAGCTTTCTTT